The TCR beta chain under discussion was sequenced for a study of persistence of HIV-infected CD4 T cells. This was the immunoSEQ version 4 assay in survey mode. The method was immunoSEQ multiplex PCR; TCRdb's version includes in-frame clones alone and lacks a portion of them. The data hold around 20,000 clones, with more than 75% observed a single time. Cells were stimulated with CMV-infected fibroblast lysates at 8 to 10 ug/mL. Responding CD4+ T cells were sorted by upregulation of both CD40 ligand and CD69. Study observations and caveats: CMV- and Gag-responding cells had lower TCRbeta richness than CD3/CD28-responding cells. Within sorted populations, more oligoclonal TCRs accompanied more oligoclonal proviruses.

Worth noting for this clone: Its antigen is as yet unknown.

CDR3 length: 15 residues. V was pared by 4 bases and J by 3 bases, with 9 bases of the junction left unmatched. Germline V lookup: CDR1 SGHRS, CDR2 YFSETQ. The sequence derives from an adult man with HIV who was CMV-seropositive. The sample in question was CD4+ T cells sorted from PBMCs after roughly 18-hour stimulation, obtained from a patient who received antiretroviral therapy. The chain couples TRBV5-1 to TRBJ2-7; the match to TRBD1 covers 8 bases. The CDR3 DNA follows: TGCGCCAGCAGCCAGCAGGACAGGGCGGGCTACGAGCAGTACTTC. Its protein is CASSQQDRAGYEQYF.